Shown below are 9 T cell receptor beta chains from a single sample sequenced in a study of blood T cell repertoires in COVID-19. The method was immunoSEQ multiplex PCR; TCRdb's version includes in-frame clones alone and lacks a portion of them. The sample shows some 410,000 clones, 88% of them seen only once. Sequenced sample: PBMCs or T cells enriched from blood (not recorded which). All receptors derive from a woman aged 30 to 39 with acute COVID-19.

CDR3 protein: CASSLPGYGYGYTF. The CDR3 region has the DNA TGTGCCAGCAGCTTACCCGGGTACGGCTATGGCTACACCTTC. The rearrangement uses TRBV7-9 and TRBJ1-2, with D uncertain. CDR3 length equals 14 residues. V was shortened by 2 bases and J by 4 bases, with 11 bases between the two germline ends. Germline assignment: CDR1 SEHNR and CDR2 FQNEAQ (reference sequence).

The gene calls are TRBV18 and TRBJ1-1; 7 nucleotides agree with TRBD1. CDR1 is KGHSH and CDR2 is LQKENI in the germline V gene. V gave up 3 bases and J gave up 8 bases; unmatched junction bases: 9. The CDR3 extends over 14 amino acids. CDR3 residues: CASSPWQGVLEAFF. The CDR3 coding sequence is TGTGCCAGCTCACCCTGGCAGGGGGTTCTAGAAGCTTTCTTT.

This chain joins TRBV11-2 and TRBJ2-1, with D unresolved. Trimming took off 1 base at V and 6 bases at J, with 10 bases between the two ends. The CDR3 length is 14 residues. Germline CDR1 and CDR2: SGHAT and FQNNGV. The CDR3 loop is CASSLALLSNEQFF. The CDR3 coding sequence is TGTGCCAGCAGCTTAGCATTACTTTCCAATGAGCAGTTCTTC. The full variable domain, its missing parts supplied by reference TRBV11-2 and TRBJ2-1, is EAGVAQSPRYKIIEKRQSVAFWCNPISGHATLYWYQQILGQGPKLLIQFQNNGVVDDSQLPKDRFSAERLKGVDSTLKIQPAKLEDSAVYLCASSLALLSNEQFFGPGTRLTVL.

CDR3 nucleotide sequence: TGTGCCAGCAGCCACACACACGAGGGGGTGGAGCAGTACTTC. Protein: CASSHTHEGVEQYF. The chain recombines TRBV14 with TRBJ2-7, with D perhaps matching TRBD1 (6 bases). Germline V gene data show CDR1 as SGHDN and CDR2 as FVKESK. V lost 3 bases to trimming and J lost 7 bases, with 16 bases between them. There are 14 residues in the CDR3.

The gene calls are TRBV5-1 and TRBJ1-6, with D tentatively TRBD1 (6 bases). V lost 8 bases and J 13 bases, leaving 16 bases between the germline ends. The CDR3 runs 12 residues. Germline CDR1 SGHRS, CDR2 YFSETQ. Here the CDR3 reads CASSAGEGPLHF. The CDR3 region has the DNA TGCGCCAGTAGCGCAGGGGAGGGCCCCCTCCACTTT.

The rearrangement uses TRBV27 and TRBJ2-2, with D tentatively TRBD2 (5 bases). Germline V lookup: CDR1 MNHEY, CDR2 SMNVEV (reference sequence). Trimming removed 2 bases at V and 6 bases at J, with 16 bases between. This CDR3 has 16 residues. The CDR3 here is CASSLPRGRAPGELFF. In DNA form, the CDR3 reads TGTGCCAGCAGTTTACCGCGCGGGCGGGCCCCCGGGGAGCTGTTTTTT.

This clone has a single count. This chain joins TRBV9 and TRBJ2-1, with 8 bases aligning to TRBD2. CDR1 SGDLS and CDR2 YYNGEE come from the germline V gene. The CDR3 has 14 amino acids. The ends lost 5 bases at V and 7 bases at J; junction bases unmatched: 8. This chain's CDR3 is CASSLGGAVNEQFF. Here the CDR3 DNA reads TGTGCCAGCAGTCTCGGGGGGGCCGTGAATGAGCAGTTCTTC.

This clone was seen only a few times. The V gene is TRBV5-1, the J gene TRBJ2-3, with 8 positions matching TRBD1. Germline CDR1 SGHRS, CDR2 YFSETQ. The CDR3 has 16 residues. The J segment lost 0 bases and the V segment lost 4 bases, leaving 7 bases of the junction unmatched. In DNA form, the CDR3 reads TGCGCCAGCAGCATAGGACAGGGCCTTAGCACAGATACGCAGTATTTT. Its protein product is CASSIGQGLSTDTQYF. The whole variable domain, remainder taken from reference TRBV5-1 and TRBJ2-3, is KAGVTQTPRYLIKTRGQQVTLSCSPISGHRSVSWYQQTPGQGLQFLFEYFSETQRNKGNFPGRFSGRQFSNSRSEMNVSTLELGDSALYLCASSIGQGLSTDTQYFGPGTRLTVL.

The V gene is TRBV20-1, the J gene TRBJ1-3, with D hard to call. The ends were cut back, 3 bases at V and 2 bases at J, with 8 bases in the middle. The CDR3 has 13 residues. Germline values: CDR1 DFQATT, CDR2 SNEGSKA (reference sequence). The CDR3 DNA reads TGCAGTGCTAGTCTGGCTCCTGGAAACACCATATATTTT. Its translation is CSASLAPGNTIYF.